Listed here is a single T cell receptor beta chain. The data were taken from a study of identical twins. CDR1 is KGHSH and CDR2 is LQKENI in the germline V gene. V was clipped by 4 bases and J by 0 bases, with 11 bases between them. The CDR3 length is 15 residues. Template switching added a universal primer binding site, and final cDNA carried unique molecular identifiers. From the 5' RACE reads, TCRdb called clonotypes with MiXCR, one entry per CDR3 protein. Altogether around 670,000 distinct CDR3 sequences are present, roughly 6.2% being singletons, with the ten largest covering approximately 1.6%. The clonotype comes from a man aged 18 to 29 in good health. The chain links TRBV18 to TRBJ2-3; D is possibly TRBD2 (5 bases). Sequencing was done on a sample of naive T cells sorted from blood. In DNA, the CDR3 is TGTGCCAGCTCACTGTACTGGACTAGCACAGATACGCAGTATTTT. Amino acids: CASSLYWTSTDTQYF.